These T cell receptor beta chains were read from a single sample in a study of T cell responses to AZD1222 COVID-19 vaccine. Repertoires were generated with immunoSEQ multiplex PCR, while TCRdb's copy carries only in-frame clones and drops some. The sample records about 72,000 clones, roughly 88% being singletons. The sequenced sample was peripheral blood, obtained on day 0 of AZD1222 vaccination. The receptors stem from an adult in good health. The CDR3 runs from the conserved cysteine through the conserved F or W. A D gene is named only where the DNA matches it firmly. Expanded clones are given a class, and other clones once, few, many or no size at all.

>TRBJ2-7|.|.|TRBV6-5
TGTGCCAGCGGGCTCAGTCTCGAGGCCTACGAGCAGTACTTC
CASGLSLEAYEQYF
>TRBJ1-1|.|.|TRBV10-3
TGTGCCATCAGTGTGAGCGGACACCCTATATCGGAGACTGAAGCTTTCTTT
CAISVSGHPISETEAFF
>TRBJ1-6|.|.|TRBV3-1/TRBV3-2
TGTGCCAGCAGCCAAGGGTTGGCCGATAATTCACCCCTCCACTTT
CASSQGLADNSPLHF
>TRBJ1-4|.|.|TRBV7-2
TGTGCCAGCAGCCCTGGGTGGCAGTCTAATGAAAAACTGTTTTTT
CASSPGWQSNEKLFF
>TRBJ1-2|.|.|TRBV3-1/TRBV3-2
TGTGCCAGCAGCCAAGATCTGAGCAGATCTAACTATGGCTACACCTTC
CASSQDLSRSNYGYTF
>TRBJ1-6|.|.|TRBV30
TGTGCCTGGAGTGTTAGGGACCGTCATTCACCCCTCCACTTT
CAWSVRDRHSPLHF
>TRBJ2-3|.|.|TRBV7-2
TGTGCCAGCAGCCGCCCGGGGGGCACAGATACGCAGTATTTT
CASSRPGGTDTQYF
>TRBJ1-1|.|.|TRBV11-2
TGTGCCAGCAGCTTACGGACTAGGGCAGGAGCTAACACTGAAGCTTTCTTT
CASSLRTRAGANTEAFF
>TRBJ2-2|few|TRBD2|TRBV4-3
TGCGCCAGCAGCCAAGATCGGTTTAGCGGGACCGACACCGGGGAGCTGTTTTTT
CASSQDRFSGTDTGELFF
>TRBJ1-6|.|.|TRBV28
TGTGCCAGCAGGGGTTTCGGCGGATCACCCCTCCACTTT
CASRGFGGSPLHF
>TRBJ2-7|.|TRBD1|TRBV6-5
TGTGCCAGCAGTTACTCCGTGACAGGGGCATACGAGCAGTACTTC
CASSYSVTGAYEQYF
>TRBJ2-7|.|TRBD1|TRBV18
TGTGCCAGCTCACCAACCGGGACAGCCAACGGCGAGCAGTACTTC
CASSPTGTANGEQYF
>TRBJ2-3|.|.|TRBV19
TGTGCCAGCCGGGGGGCCAACACAGATACGCAGTATTTT
CASRGANTDTQYF
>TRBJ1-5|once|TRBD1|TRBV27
TGTGCCAGCGGTCTTGGGACAGGAATAAAACCCCAGCATTTT
CASGLGTGIKPQHF
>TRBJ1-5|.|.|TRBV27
TGTGCCAGCAGTTTATTCAGGGGCAATCAGCCCCAGCATTTT
CASSLFRGNQPQHF
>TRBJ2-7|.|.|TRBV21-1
TGTGCCAGCAGCAAACTCTCCAGGGGGCAAAACTACGAGCAGTACTTC
CASSKLSRGQNYEQYF
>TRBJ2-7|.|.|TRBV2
TGTGCCAGCTACAGGGAAGATGAGCAGTACTTC
CASYREDEQYF
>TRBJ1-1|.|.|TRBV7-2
TGTGCCAGCAGTTACATAGGAACTGAAGCTTTCTTT
CASSYIGTEAFF
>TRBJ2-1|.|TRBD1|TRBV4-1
TGCGCCAGCAGCCAAGATGCTTTTGGGACAGGGGGCAATGAGCAGTTCTTC
CASSQDAFGTGGNEQFF
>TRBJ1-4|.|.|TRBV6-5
TGTGCCAGCAGGCATATGGAAAAACTGTTTTTT
CASRHMEKLFF
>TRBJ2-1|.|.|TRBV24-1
TGTGCCACCAGTGACTGGACAGCCGACTACAATGAGCAGTTCTTC
CATSDWTADYNEQFF
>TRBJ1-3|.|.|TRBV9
TGTGCCAGCAGCGTCCGGAACTCTGGAAACACCATATATTTT
CASSVRNSGNTIYF
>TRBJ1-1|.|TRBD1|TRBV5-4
TGTGCCAGCAGCTTGGGACAGGGGCTCGACACTGAAGCTTTCTTT
CASSLGQGLDTEAFF
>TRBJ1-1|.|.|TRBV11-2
TGTGCCAGCAGCACCCTGGCGAACACTGAAGCTTTCTTT
CASSTLANTEAFF
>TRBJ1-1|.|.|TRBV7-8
TGTGCCAGCAGCCCCGAGGGTGGAGATACTGAAGCTTTCTTT
CASSPEGGDTEAFF